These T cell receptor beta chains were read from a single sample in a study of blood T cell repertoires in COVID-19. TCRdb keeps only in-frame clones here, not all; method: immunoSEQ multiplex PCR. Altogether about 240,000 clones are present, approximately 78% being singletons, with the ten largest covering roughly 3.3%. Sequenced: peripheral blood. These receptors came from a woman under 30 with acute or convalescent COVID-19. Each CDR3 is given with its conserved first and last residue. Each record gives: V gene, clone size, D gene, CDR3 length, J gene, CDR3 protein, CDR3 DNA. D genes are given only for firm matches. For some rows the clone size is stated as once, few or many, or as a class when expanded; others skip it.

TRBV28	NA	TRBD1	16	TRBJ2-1	CASSSGQGIMLNEQFF	TGTGCCAGCAGTTCCGGACAGGGAATAATGTTGAATGAGCAGTTCTTC
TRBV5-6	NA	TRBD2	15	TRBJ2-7	CASSLDPAGSREQYF	TGTGCCAGCAGCTTGGATCCAGCGGGATCACGAGAGCAGTACTTC
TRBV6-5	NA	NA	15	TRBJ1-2	CASSYPPAATYGYTF	TGTGCCAGCAGTTACCCCCCGGCGGCCACCTATGGCTACACCTTC
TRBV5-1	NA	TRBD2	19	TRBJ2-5	CASSLNRPGLGGYQETQYF	TGCGCCAGCAGCTTAAACCGCCCGGGACTAGGAGGGTACCAAGAGACCCAGTACTTC
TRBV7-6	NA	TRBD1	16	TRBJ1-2	CASSLGTGGSFYGYTF	TGTGCCAGCAGCTTAGGGACAGGGGGCTCCTTCTATGGCTACACCTTC
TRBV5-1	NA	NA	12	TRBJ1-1	CASSPSLGGAFF	TGCGCCAGCAGCCCGAGTCTAGGGGGAGCTTTCTTT
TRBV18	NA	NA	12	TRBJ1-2	CASSPRQGGYTF	TGTGCCAGCTCACCACGCCAGGGGGGCTACACCTTC
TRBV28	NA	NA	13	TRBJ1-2	CASSPQGRYGYTF	TGTGCCAGCAGTCCACAGGGTCGGTATGGCTACACCTTC
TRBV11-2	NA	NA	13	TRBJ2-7	CASSLVGDYEQYF	TGTGCCAGCAGCTTAGTTGGAGATTACGAGCAGTACTTC
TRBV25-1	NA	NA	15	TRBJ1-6	CASSESHRSYSPLHF	TGTGCCAGCAGTGAATCTCACAGATCTTATTCACCCCTCCACTTT
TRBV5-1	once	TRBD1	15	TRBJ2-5	CASSPGPTGGETQYF	TGCGCCAGCAGCCCGGGCCCGACAGGGGGGGAGACCCAGTACTTC
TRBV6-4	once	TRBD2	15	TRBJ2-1	CASSTLAGLYNEQFF	TGTGCCAGCAGCACCTTAGCGGGACTATACAATGAGCAGTTCTTC
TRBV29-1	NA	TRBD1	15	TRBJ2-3	CSVRFSDRGPDTQYF	TGCAGCGTTCGGTTCTCGGACAGGGGGCCAGATACGCAGTATTTT
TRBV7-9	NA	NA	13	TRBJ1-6	CASSVQADSPLHF	TGTGCCAGCAGCGTACAGGCTGATTCACCCCTCCACTTT
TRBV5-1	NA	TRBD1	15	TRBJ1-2	CASSPRQGKNYGYTF	TGCGCCAGCAGCCCAAGACAGGGGAAGAACTATGGCTACACCTTC
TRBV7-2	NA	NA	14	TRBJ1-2	CASSLRSRSDGYTF	TGTGCCAGCAGCTTAAGGAGCAGATCGGATGGCTACACCTTC
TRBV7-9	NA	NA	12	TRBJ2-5	CASSLWRETQYF	TGTGCCAGCAGCTTATGGCGGGAGACCCAGTACTTC
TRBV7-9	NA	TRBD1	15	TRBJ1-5	CASSSGQGANQPQHF	TGTGCCAGCAGCTCTGGACAGGGAGCGAATCAGCCCCAGCATTTT
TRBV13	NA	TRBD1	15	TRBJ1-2	CASSLGTGPYYGYTF	TGTGCCAGCAGCTTAGGGACAGGGCCCTACTATGGCTACACCTTC
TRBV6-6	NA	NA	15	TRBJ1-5	CASRKQGSGNQPQHF	TGTGCCAGCAGGAAACAGGGATCGGGCAATCAGCCCCAGCATTTT
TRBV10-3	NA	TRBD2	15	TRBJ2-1	CAISDWVLAGDEQFF	TGTGCCATCAGTGACTGGGTGCTAGCGGGAGATGAGCAGTTCTTC
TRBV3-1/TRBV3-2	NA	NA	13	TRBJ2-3	CASSHRGTDTQYF	TGTGCCAGCAGCCACCGGGGGACAGATACGCAGTATTTT
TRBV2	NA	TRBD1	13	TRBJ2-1	CASRGQGAGEQFF	TGTGCCAGCAGAGGACAGGGGGCAGGCGAGCAGTTCTTC
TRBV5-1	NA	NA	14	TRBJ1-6	CASSFGDKSSPLHF	TGCGCCAGCAGCTTCGGTGACAAAAGTTCACCCCTCCACTTT
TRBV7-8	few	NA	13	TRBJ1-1	CASSFRLNTEAFF	TGTGCCAGCAGCTTTAGACTCAACACTGAAGCTTTCTTT
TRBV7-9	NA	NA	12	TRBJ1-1	CATHRVGTEAFF	TGTGCCACCCACAGGGTCGGTACTGAAGCTTTCTTT
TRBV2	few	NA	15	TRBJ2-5	CASSAVGSPRETQYF	TGTGCCAGCAGTGCGGTCGGGTCCCCTAGGGAGACCCAGTACTTC
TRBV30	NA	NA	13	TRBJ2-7	CAWSGPLRGTQHF	TGTGCCTGGAGTGGACCCCTGAGGGGGACACAGCACTTC
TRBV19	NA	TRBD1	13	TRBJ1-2	CASSIGTDYGYTF	TGTGCCAGTAGTATTGGGACAGACTATGGCTACACCTTC
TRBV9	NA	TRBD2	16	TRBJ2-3	CASSPPGGRRTDTQYF	TGTGCCAGCAGCCCGCCGGGCGGGAGGCGCACAGATACGCAGTATTTT
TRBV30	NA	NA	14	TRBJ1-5	CAWSGVWANQPQHF	TGTGCCTGGAGTGGGGTGTGGGCAAATCAGCCCCAGCATTTT
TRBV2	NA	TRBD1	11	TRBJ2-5	CASSDEDRPYF	TGTGCCAGCAGTGACGAGGACAGGCCGTACTTC
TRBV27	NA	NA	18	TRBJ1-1	CASSPVWGVEIMNTEAFF	TGTGCCAGCAGTCCCGTCTGGGGGGTAGAAATAATGAACACTGAAGCTTTCTTT
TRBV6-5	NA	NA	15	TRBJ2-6	CASSTQGMGANVLTF	TGTGCCAGCAGTACCCAGGGTATGGGGGCCAACGTCCTGACTTTC
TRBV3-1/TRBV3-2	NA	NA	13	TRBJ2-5	CASKSSYQETQYF	TGTGCCAGCAAATCTAGCTACCAAGAGACCCAGTACTTC
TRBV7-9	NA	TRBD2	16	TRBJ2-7	CASSLEPGLASREQYF	TGTGCCAGCAGCTTAGAACCGGGACTAGCCTCTCGCGAGCAGTACTTC
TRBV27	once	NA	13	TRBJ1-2	CASSPGSIVGYTF	TGTGCCAGCAGTCCAGGGTCAATTGTTGGCTACACCTTC
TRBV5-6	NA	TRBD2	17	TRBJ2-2	CASSPDGTSGRTGELFF	TGTGCCAGCAGCCCGGACGGGACTAGCGGGCGCACCGGGGAGCTGTTTTTT
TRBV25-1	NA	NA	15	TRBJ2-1	CASSRAAGSYNEQFF	TGTGCCAGCAGTCGAGCAGCGGGCTCCTACAATGAGCAGTTCTTC
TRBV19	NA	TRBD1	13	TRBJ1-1	CASRRDRGTEAFF	TGTGCCAGTAGGCGGGACAGGGGGACTGAAGCTTTCTTT
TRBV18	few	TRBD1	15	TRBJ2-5	CASSPQTGEEETQYF	TGTGCCAGCTCACCTCAAACAGGGGAAGAAGAGACCCAGTACTTC
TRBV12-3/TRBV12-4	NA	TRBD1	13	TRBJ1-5	CASSGTGEQPQHF	TGTGCCAGCAGCGGGACAGGGGAACAGCCCCAGCATTTT
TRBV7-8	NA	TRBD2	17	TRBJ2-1	CASSLRVPAGVSNEQFF	TGTGCCAGCAGCTTACGAGTCCCAGCGGGAGTTTCCAATGAGCAGTTCTTC
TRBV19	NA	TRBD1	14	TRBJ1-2	CASSTRQGNYGYTF	TGTGCCAGTAGTACCCGACAGGGAAACTATGGCTACACCTTC
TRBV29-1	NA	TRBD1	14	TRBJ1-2	CSAGDQGVLRGYTF	TGCAGCGCCGGGGATCAGGGGGTCCTCCGTGGCTACACCTTC
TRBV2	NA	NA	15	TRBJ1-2	CASSVTRGPGHRYTF	TGTGCCAGCTCCGTTACCCGAGGACCAGGGCACCGCTACACCTTC
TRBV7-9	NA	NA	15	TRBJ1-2	CASSLAGALGRGYTF	TGTGCCAGCAGCTTAGCGGGTGCCTTGGGCCGGGGCTACACCTTC
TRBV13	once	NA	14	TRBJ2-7	CASRSSGVPYEQYF	TGTGCCAGCAGATCCTCAGGGGTTCCCTACGAGCAGTACTTC
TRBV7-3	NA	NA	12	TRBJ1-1	CASSSQGTEAFF	TGTGCCAGCAGCTCACAGGGAACTGAAGCTTTCTTT
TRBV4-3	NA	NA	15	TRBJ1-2	CASSRDPGHNYGYTF	TGCGCCAGCAGCCGCGATCCGGGACATAACTATGGCTACACCTTC
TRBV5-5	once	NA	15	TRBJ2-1	CASSLVAQGRNEQFF	TGTGCCAGCAGCTTGGTAGCACAGGGGAGGAATGAGCAGTTCTTC
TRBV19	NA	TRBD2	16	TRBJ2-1	CATTPGLAGGRVEQFF	TGTGCCACCACCCCGGGACTAGCGGGAGGCCGGGTTGAGCAGTTCTTC
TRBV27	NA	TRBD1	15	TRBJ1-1	CASSTRTGLNTEAFF	TGTGCCAGCAGTACCCGGACAGGCTTGAACACTGAAGCTTTCTTT
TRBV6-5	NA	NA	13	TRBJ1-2	CASSFEDSYGYTF	TGTGCCAGCAGTTTCGAGGACAGCTATGGCTACACCTTC
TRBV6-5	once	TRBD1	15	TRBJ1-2	CASSYDRTGVYGYTF	TGTGCCAGCAGTTACGACCGGACAGGGGTTTATGGCTACACCTTC
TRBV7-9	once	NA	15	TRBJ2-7	CASSLHPGYSYEQYF	TGTGCCAGCAGCTTACACCCAGGGTACTCCTACGAGCAGTACTTC
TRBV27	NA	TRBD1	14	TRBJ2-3	CASSLDRGTDTQYF	TGTGCCAGCAGCCTGGACAGGGGAACAGATACGCAGTATTTT